This T cell receptor (beta chain) stems from a study of T cell changes during pregnancy in multiple sclerosis. Trimming took 6 bases from V and 3 from J, leaving 9 bases between them. The CDR3 has 12 residues. Germline loops: CDR1 SEHNR, CDR2 FQNEAQ (reference sequence). Clones were sequenced by immunoSEQ multiplex PCR, and TCRdb holds only the in-frame ones, with some missing. The table shows about 55,000 clones, with around 94% occurring only once. The V call is TRBV7-9, the J call TRBJ2-7; maybe TRBD1 (5 bases). The material sequenced was CD8+ T cells from peripheral blood mononuclear cells, taken after pregnancy. This clonotype was sampled from a female donor with multiple sclerosis, enrolled in a pregnancy study. The CDR3 protein is CASSRTNYEQYF. Here the CDR3 DNA reads TGTGCCAGCAGTCGGACAAACTACGAGCAGTACTTC.